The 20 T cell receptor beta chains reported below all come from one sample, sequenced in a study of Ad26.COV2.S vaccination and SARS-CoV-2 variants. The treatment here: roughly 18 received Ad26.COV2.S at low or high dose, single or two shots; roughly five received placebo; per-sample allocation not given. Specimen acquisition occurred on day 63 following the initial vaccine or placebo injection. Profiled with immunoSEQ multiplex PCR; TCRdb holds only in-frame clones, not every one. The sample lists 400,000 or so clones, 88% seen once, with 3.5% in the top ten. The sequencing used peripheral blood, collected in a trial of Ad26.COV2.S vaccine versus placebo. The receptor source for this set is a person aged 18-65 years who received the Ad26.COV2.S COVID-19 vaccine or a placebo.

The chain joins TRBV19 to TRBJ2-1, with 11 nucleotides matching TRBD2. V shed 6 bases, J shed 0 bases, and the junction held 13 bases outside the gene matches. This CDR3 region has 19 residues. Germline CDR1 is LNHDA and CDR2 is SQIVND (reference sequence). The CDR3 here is CASSKDTGTSGRSYNEQFF. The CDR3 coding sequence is TGTGCCAGTAGCAAAGATACCGGGACTAGCGGCCGCTCCTACAATGAGCAGTTCTTC.

CDR3 loop: CASSQRGLLLAYEQYF. Written as DNA, the CDR3 is TGTGCCAGCAGCCAAAGGGGCCTACTCCTCGCCTACGAGCAGTACTTC. V and J are TRBV3-1 (or the pseudogene TRBV3-2) and TRBJ2-7; tentatively, D is TRBD1 (5 bases). The CDR3 is 16 amino acids. V dropped 2 bases and J dropped 2 bases, with 16 bases sitting between them. The germline CDR1 and CDR2 sequences are LGHDT and YNNKEL (reference sequence).

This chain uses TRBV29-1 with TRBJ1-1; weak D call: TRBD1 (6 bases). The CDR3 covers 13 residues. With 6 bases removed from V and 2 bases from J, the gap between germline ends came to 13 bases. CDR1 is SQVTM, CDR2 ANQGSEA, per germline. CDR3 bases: TGCAGCGTCGGCGCCGGGGGCAACACTGAAGCTTTCTTT. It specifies CSVGAGGNTEAFF.

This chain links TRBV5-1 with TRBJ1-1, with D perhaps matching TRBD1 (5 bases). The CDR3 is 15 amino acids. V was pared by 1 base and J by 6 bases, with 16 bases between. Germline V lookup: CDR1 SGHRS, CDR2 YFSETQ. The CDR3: CASSLLGGSRPEAFF. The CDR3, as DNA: TGCGCCAGCAGCTTGCTCGGGGGTTCCCGCCCTGAAGCTTTCTTT.

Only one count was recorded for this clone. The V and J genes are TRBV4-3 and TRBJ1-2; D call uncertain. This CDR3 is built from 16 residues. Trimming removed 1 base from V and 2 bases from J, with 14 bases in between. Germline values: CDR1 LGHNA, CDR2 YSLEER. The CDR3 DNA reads TGCGCCAGCAGCCAAGCCCTTAACCTGGGGAACTATGGCTACACCTTC. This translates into CASSQALNLGNYGYTF.

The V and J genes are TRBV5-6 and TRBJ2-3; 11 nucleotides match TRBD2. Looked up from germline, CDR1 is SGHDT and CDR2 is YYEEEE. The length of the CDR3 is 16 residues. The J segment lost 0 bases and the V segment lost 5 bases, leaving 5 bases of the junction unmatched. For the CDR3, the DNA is TGTGCCAGCAGTTCTCGACTAGCGGGGAGCACAGATACGCAGTATTTT. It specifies CASSSRLAGSTDTQYF.

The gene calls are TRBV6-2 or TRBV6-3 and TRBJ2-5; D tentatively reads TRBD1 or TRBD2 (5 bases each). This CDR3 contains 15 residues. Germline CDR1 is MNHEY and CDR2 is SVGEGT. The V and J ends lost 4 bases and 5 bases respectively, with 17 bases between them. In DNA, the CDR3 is TGTGCCAGCAGTTCCCTCAAACTAGGGGAGGAGACCCAGTACTTC. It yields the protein CASSSLKLGEETQYF.

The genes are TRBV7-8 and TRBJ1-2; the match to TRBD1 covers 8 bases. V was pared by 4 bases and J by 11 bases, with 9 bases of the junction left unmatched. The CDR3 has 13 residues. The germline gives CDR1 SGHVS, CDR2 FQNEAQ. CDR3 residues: CASSSMDRVEYTF. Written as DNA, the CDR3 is TGTGCCAGCAGCTCTATGGACAGGGTAGAGTACACCTTC.

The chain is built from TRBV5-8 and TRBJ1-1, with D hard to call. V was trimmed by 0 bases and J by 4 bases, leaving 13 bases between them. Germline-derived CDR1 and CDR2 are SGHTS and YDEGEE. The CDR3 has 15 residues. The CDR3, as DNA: TGTGCCAGCAGCTTGGTTCTGGGGTTTGGCACTGAAGCTTTCTTT. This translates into CASSLVLGFGTEAFF.

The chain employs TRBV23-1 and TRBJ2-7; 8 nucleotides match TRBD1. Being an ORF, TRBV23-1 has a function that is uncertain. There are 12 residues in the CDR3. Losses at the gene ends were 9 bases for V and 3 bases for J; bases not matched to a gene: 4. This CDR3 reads CARGQAVYEQYF. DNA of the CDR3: TGCGCCAGGGGACAGGCAGTCTACGAGCAGTACTTC.

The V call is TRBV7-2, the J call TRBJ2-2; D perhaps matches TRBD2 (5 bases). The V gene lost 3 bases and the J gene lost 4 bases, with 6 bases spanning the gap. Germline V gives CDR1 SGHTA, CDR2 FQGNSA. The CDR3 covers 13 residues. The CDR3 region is CASSFGLTGELFF. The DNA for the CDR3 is TGTGCCAGCAGCTTTGGACTCACCGGGGAGCTGTTTTTT.

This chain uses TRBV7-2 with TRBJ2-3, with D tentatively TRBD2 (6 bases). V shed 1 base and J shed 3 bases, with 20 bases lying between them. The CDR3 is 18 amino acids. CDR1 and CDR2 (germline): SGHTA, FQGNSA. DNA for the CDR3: TGTGCCAGCAGCTTAGATGGGGGTCGGCTAGCGAGGACAGATACGCAGTATTTT. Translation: CASSLDGGRLARTDTQYF.

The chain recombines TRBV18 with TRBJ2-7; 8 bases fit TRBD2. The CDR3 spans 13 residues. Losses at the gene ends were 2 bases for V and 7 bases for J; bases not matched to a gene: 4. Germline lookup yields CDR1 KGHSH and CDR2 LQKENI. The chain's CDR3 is CASSPGGGLEQYF. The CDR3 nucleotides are TGTGCCAGCTCACCAGGCGGGGGGCTGGAGCAGTACTTC.

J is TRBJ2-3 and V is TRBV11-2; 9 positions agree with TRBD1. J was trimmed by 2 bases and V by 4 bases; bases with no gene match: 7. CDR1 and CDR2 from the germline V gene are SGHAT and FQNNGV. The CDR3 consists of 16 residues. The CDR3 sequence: CASSSPGQGYTDTQYF. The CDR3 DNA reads TGTGCCAGCAGCTCCCCGGGACAGGGTTACACAGATACGCAGTATTTT.

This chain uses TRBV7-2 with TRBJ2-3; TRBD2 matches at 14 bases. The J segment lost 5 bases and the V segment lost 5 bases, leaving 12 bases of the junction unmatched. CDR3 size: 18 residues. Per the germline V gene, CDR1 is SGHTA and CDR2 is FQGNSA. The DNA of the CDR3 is TGTGCCAGCAGCGAGGGACTAGCGGGGGCCCCTCTTGGAGATACGCAGTATTTT. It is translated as CASSEGLAGAPLGDTQYF.

The CDR3 reads CASSLVPRGLGSYNSPLHF. The CDR3 region has the DNA TGTGCCAGCAGCTTAGTTCCCAGGGGGCTTGGATCCTATAATTCACCCCTCCACTTT. The chain uses TRBV11-2 and TRBJ1-6; the match to TRBD1 covers 8 bases. Germline loops: CDR1 SGHAT, CDR2 FQNNGV. The CDR3 is 19 residues long. The trim removed 1 base at V and 1 base at J, leaving 9 bases unmatched.

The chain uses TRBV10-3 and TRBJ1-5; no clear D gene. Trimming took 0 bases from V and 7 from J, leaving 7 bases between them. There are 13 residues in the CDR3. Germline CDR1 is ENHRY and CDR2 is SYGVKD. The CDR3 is CAISESGVQPQHF. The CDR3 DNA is TGTGCCATCAGTGAGTCGGGAGTCCAGCCCCAGCATTTT.

CDR3 nucleotide sequence: TGTGCCAGCAGGCCGGACAGGGCCATACCCACTGAAGCTTTCTTT. Amino acids: CASRPDRAIPTEAFF. This sequence joins TRBV27 and TRBJ1-1; 8 nucleotides line up with TRBD1. The V gene's germline CDR1 is MNHEY and CDR2 SMNVEV (reference sequence). Unmatched junction bases numbered 10, after V lost 6 bases and J lost 4 bases. This CDR3 has 15 amino acids.

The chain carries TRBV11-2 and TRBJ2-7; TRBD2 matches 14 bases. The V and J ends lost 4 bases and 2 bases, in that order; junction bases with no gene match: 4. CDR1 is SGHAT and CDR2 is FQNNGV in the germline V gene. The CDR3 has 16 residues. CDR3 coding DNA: TGTGCCAGCAGCTCGACTAGCGGGGGGGCCCCCTACGAGCAGTACTTC. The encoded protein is CASSSTSGGAPYEQYF.

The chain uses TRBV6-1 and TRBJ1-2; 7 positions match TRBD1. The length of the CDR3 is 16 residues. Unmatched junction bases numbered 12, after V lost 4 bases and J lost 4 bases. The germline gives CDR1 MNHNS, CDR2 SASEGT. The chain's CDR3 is CASSVFFETGIYGYTF. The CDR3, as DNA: TGTGCCAGCAGTGTTTTTTTCGAGACAGGGATCTATGGCTACACCTTC.